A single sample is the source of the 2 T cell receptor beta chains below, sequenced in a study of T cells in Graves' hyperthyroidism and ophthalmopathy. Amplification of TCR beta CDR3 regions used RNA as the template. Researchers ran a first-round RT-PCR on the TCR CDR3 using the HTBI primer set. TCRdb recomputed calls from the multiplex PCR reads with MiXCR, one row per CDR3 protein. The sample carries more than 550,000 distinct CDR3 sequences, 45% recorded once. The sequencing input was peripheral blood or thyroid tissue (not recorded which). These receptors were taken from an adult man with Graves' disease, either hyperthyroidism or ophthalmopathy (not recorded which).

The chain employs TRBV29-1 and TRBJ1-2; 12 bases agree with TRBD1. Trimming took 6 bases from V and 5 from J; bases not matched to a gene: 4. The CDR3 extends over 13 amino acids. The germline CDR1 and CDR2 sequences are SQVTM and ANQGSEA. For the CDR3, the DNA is TGCAGCGTGGGGACAGGGGGCGCGTATGGCTACACCTTC. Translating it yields CSVGTGGAYGYTF.

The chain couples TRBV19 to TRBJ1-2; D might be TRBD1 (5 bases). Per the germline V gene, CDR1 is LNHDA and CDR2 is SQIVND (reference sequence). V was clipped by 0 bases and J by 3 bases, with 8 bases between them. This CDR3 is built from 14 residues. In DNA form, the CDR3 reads TGTGCCAGTAGTATAGACGGGACGGACTATGGCTACACCTTC. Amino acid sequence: CASSIDGTDYGYTF.